Reported below is one T cell receptor beta chain. Trimming shortened V by 5 bases and J by 1 base, and 6 bases separated the two germline ends. CDR3 size: 13 residues. CDR1 and CDR2 (germline): LGHNA, YSLEER. The data were taken from a study of Ad26.COV2.S vaccination and SARS-CoV-2 variants. The method was immunoSEQ multiplex PCR; TCRdb's version includes in-frame clones alone and lacks a portion of them. The sample lists about 380,000 clones, roughly 85% occurring once. Noted treatment: roughly 18 received Ad26.COV2.S at low or high dose, single or two shots; 5 received placebo; per-sample allocation not given. Material that was analyzed had been drawn on day 63 after the first vaccine or placebo injection. Aged 18-55 years, donor was enrolled in Boston in 2020.

Sequencing was performed on peripheral blood, taken in a trial of Ad26.COV2.S vaccine versus placebo. The chain employs TRBV4-3 and TRBJ1-3; the D is unclear. This TCR was sampled from a person between 18 and 60 years old who received the Ad26.COV2.S COVID-19 vaccine or a placebo. The CDR3 DNA follows: TGCGCCAGCAGCTTAAATTCTGGAAACACCATATATTTT. Protein product: CASSLNSGNTIYF.